This TCR beta chain was recovered during a study of T-cell reconstitution after alpha-beta-depleted transplantation in children. Regarding the study as a whole: The authors attributed T-cell counts and diversity one year after transplant mostly to newly produced T cells. Diversity of TCRbeta at day 60 was high in some patients, arising from surviving recipient T cells and thymic progenitors. There were reportedly several hundred expanded graft clones from which alpha-beta T cells came about two months after transplant.

About this clonotype: Its target is unknown.

J lost 5 bases, V lost 3 bases, and 6 bases had no gene match. CDR3 length: 16 amino acids. CDR1 and CDR2 from the germline V gene are DFQATT and SNEGSKA (reference sequence). Researchers prepared the TCRbeta library using unique molecular identifiers, the study reports. MiXCR, run by TCRdb on the PCR reads, gives a single entry per CDR3 protein. Of some 110,000 distinct CDR3 sequences listed, approximately 10% are singletons. The sample here was PBMCs, taken before TCRalphabeta/CD19-depleted stem cell transplant. This sequence originates from a boy under 10 years old with acute lymphoblastic leukemia, due to receive a stem cell transplant. The V gene is TRBV20-1, the J gene TRBJ2-5; TRBD2 matches at 16 bases. The CDR3 spells CSASGTSGRALETQYF. In DNA form, the CDR3 reads TGCAGTGCTAGCGGGACTAGCGGGAGGGCCTTGGAGACCCAGTACTTC.